The 27 T cell receptor beta chains reported below all come from one sample, sequenced in a study of T cell repertoires in cytomegalovirus infection. TCRdb independently ran MiXCR on the reads; one entry per CDR3 protein. The repertoire holds around 200,000 distinct CDR3 sequences, with 35% to 45% as singletons. Their antigens remain unidentified. The specimen comprised CD8+ T cells from cultured PBMCs, sampled from culture after CMV antigen stimulation. These receptors all stem from a human donor in good health (CMV status not recorded). Some clones in this sample may be carry-over from other donors' samples.

CDR3 DNA sequence: TGTGCCAGCAGCCCTCTAGGGACTTACCCCTACGAGCAGTACTTC. Translation: CASSPLGTYPYEQYF. The chain joins TRBV7-9 to TRBJ2-7; maybe TRBD2 (6 bases). Per the germline V gene, CDR1 is SEHNR and CDR2 is FQNEAQ (reference sequence). Trimming shortened V by 5 bases and J by 2 bases, and 16 bases separated the two germline ends. The CDR3 consists of 15 residues.

As to this clonotype: Mismatch with germline at one junction end may stem from a read error. The rearrangement links TRBV6-1 to TRBJ1-1; D remains ambiguous. This CDR3 spans 8 amino acids. Germline lookup yields CDR1 MNHNS and CDR2 SASEGT. The CDR3 nucleotides are TGTGCCAGCAGCGAAGCTTTCTTT. Translated: CASSEAFF.

CDR3 nucleotide sequence: TGCAGTGCTAGAGTGGGCGTCTGGGGGGCCAAAAACATTCAGTACTTC. Translation: CSARVGVWGAKNIQYF. The V gene is TRBV20-1, the J gene TRBJ2-4; D is perhaps TRBD1 or TRBD2 (5 bases each). The V and J ends lost 1 base and 1 base respectively, with 14 bases between them. Looked up from germline, CDR1 is DFQATT and CDR2 is SNEGSKA (reference sequence). This CDR3 region has 16 residues.

This clonotype has at least ten counts. The rearrangement joins TRBV12-3 or TRBV12-4 to TRBJ1-3, with D perhaps matching TRBD1 (6 bases). The CDR3 runs to 15 residues. Between the trimmed V and J ends, which lost 5 bases and 3 bases, there was a span of 14 bases. The chain's CDR3 is CASSPSGTFGNTIYF. CDR3 DNA: TGTGCCAGCAGTCCCTCCGGGACATTTGGAAACACCATATATTTT.

This rearrangement joins TRBV11-2 to TRBJ1-1; D unclear. From germline, CDR1 is SGHAT and CDR2 FQNNGV. V was clipped by 1 base and J by 6 bases, with 9 bases between them. This CDR3 has 13 amino acids. The CDR3 DNA follows: TGTGCCAGCAGCTTAGGGAGGGCAGCTGAAGCTTTCTTT. Its translation: CASSLGRAAEAFF.

This clonotype was picked up one time. The junction does not match germline at one end; this may be a read error. V usage is TRBV4-1 and J usage is TRBJ1-5, with TRBD1 as a possible D gene (6 bases). Germline assignment: CDR1 MGHRA and CDR2 YSYEKL. This CDR3 is built from 15 residues. This CDR3 reads CASSQVDSSNQPQHF. The CDR3 nucleotides read TGTGCCAGCAGCCAAGTGGACAGCTCCAATCAGCCCCAGCATTTT.

This clonotype showed up just a few times. This chain links TRBV7-2 with TRBJ2-2; D uncertain. Between the trimmed V and J ends, which lost 0 bases and 6 bases, there was a span of 8 bases. This CDR3 contains 14 residues. Germline lookup yields CDR1 SGHTA and CDR2 FQGNSA. For the CDR3, the DNA is TGTGCCAGCAGCTTAGCGACGGCGGCCGGGGAGCTGTTTTTT. Translation gives CASSLATAAGELFF.

V is TRBV5-6 and J is TRBJ2-4; unclear D gene. Trimming took 4 bases from V and 2 from J, leaving 13 bases between them. CDR1 and CDR2 (germline): SGHDT, YYEEEE. This CDR3 comprises 15 residues. The CDR3 sequence is CASSGRWSTKNIQYF. As DNA, the CDR3 is TGTGCCAGCAGCGGCAGGTGGTCAACCAAAAACATTCAGTACTTC.

This clonotype was recorded a few times. This chain connects TRBV5-5 to TRBJ2-3; 7 nucleotides agree with TRBD1. Germline assignment: CDR1 SGHKS and CDR2 YYEKEE (reference sequence). The V segment lost 5 bases and the J segment 4 bases; nucleotides outside the gene matches: 4. The CDR3 spans 13 residues. As DNA, the CDR3 is TGTGCCAGCAGTGGACAGGAGCCAGATACGCAGTATTTT. Amino acid sequence: CASSGQEPDTQYF.

This clonotype was picked up one time. V is TRBV4-1 and J is TRBJ1-3; D unresolved. V lost 0 bases, J lost 0 bases, and 12 bases lay in between. Germline V gene lookup returns CDR1 MGHRA and CDR2 YSYEKL. The CDR3 is 17 amino acids. The DNA for the CDR3 is TGCGCCAGCAGCCAAGATTCGGCAGGACTCTCTGGAAACACCATATATTTT. As protein: CASSQDSAGLSGNTIYF.

V and J are TRBV7-9 and TRBJ2-1; D perhaps matches TRBD2 (6 bases). The V gene's germline CDR1 is SEHNR and CDR2 FQNEAQ (reference sequence). Deletions cut 3 bases from V and 3 bases from J, with 18 bases between. The length of the CDR3 is 17 residues. The CDR3 DNA reads as TGTGCCAGCAGCTTGCCTTTAATAGCGGACCTCTACAATGAGCAGTTCTTC. Its protein is CASSLPLIADLYNEQFF.

This clonotype was picked up a small number of times. The conserved final phenylalanine or tryptophan is absent from the CDR3, which likely points to a read error. The limits of the CDR3 on the DNA are not certain, so only TCRdb's listed CDR3 is given. This CDR3 reads CASSLTETSIDL. V is TRBV7-9 and J is TRBJ2-5; TRBD2 reflects the table's D call only, with no check against the DNA. Germline lookup yields CDR1 SEHNR and CDR2 FQNEAQ (reference sequence). The length of the CDR3 is 12 amino acids, counting both ends.

The chain couples TRBV6-2 or TRBV6-3 to TRBJ2-1; D possibly corresponds to TRBD2 (7 bases). Germline V gene data show CDR1 as MNHEY and CDR2 as SVGEGT. The CDR3 extends over 16 amino acids. With 4 bases removed from V and 5 bases from J, the gap between germline ends came to 18 bases. The CDR3 nucleotides read TGTGCCAGCAGTTGGGCTGGCGGGGGCCCCCACAATGAGCAGTTCTTC. It codes for CASSWAGGGPHNEQFF.

The chain joins TRBV6-6 to TRBJ1-1; no reliable D call. The germline V gene has CDR1 MNHNY and CDR2 SVGAGI (reference sequence). V was pared by 2 bases and J by 1 base, with 8 bases between. CDR3 size: 14 residues. CDR3 coding DNA: TGTGCCAGCAGTTACCACGAGGGGAACACTGAAGCTTTCTTT. Protein product: CASSYHEGNTEAFF.

This clonotype was observed many times. The rearrangement uses TRBV7-2 and TRBJ1-5; D is perhaps TRBD1 (6 bases). Germline CDR1 SGHTA, CDR2 FQGNSA. This CDR3 has 16 residues. V was pared by 5 bases and J by 3 bases, with 17 bases between. CDR3 region: CASSPYAGEVNQPQHF. The CDR3 nucleotides are TGTGCCAGCAGCCCCTACGCAGGGGAGGTCAATCAGCCCCAGCATTTT.

This clonotype was counted many times. V is TRBV9 and J is TRBJ2-1, with D tentatively TRBD2 (6 bases). From germline, CDR1 is SGDLS and CDR2 YYNGEE. The CDR3 has 15 amino acids. Trimming left V 4 bases short and J 8 bases short, with 19 bases between. The CDR3 DNA sequence: TGTGCCAGCAGCCGAGCGGGTTTAGGGTTAGATGAGCAGTTCTTC. This translates into CASSRAGLGLDEQFF.

J is TRBJ2-6 and V is TRBV12-3 or TRBV12-4; TRBD2 might be the D (5 bases). V was cut by 5 bases and J by 4 bases, with 18 bases left in between. This CDR3 is 17 amino acids long. The CDR3 protein is CASSLRALGLGANVLTF. The CDR3 DNA is TGTGCCAGCAGTCTCCGGGCCCTCGGACTGGGGGCCAACGTCCTGACTTTC.

The chain recombines TRBV23-1 with TRBJ1-1; 8 bases match TRBD1. TRBV23-1 is noted as an ORF with a role that remains uncertain. This CDR3 comprises 13 residues. With V trimmed by 7 bases and J by 5 bases, 6 bases remained unmatched. CDR3 nucleotides: TGCGCCAGCACCGTTCGGGACAGGACTGAAGCTTTCTTT. Protein sequence: CASTVRDRTEAFF.

The chain uses TRBV27 and TRBJ1-2, with 8 positions matching TRBD1. Germline CDR1 is MNHEY and CDR2 is SMNVEV (reference sequence). CDR3 size: 16 residues. V lost 3 bases to trimming and J lost 4 bases; unmatched junction nucleotides: 10. This chain's CDR3 is CASSFFTGGSGYGYTF. The CDR3 bases are TGTGCCAGCAGTTTTTTTACAGGGGGAAGCGGCTATGGCTACACCTTC.

On this clonotype: An end of the junction does not agree with germline; a read error may underlie this. The CDR3 spells CATSSLHLTSTDTQYF. As DNA, the CDR3 is TGTGCCACCAGTTCCCTACACCTCACTAGCACAGATACGCAGTATTTT. The chain joins TRBV12-3 or TRBV12-4 to TRBJ2-3, with unresolved D. The CDR3 loop spans 16 amino acids.

There are many counts of this clonotype. V usage is TRBV7-8 and J usage is TRBJ2-7; 8 bases map to TRBD2. The CDR3 sequence is 16 residues long. Germline-derived CDR1 and CDR2 are SGHVS and FQNEAQ. V shed 3 bases and J 7 bases; nucleotides not matched to a gene: 14. CDR3 residues: CASSFPEDGRAGEQYF. CDR3 sequence (DNA): TGTGCCAGCAGCTTTCCCGAGGACGGGAGGGCGGGTGAGCAGTACTTC.

This clonotype was seen repeatedly, ten times or more. V is TRBV5-6 and J is TRBJ1-1; unclear D gene. CDR1 is SGHDT and CDR2 is YYEEEE in the germline V gene. V was clipped by 4 bases and J by 1 base, with 17 bases between them. The CDR3 extends over 16 amino acids. The chain's CDR3 is CASSQAMAQPNTEAFF. In nucleotides, the CDR3 is TGTGCCAGCAGCCAGGCAATGGCACAGCCGAACACTGAAGCTTTCTTT.

The chain has TRBV7-2 and TRBJ2-3; no clear D. Trimming took off 5 bases at V and 5 bases at J, with 14 bases between the two ends. Germline V lookup: CDR1 SGHTA, CDR2 FQGNSA. The CDR3 length is 14 residues. The CDR3 DNA reads as TGTGCCAGCAGCCTGGAAATAGATGAAGATACGCAGTATTTT. Translation gives CASSLEIDEDTQYF. Using reference TRBV7-2 and TRBJ2-3 for the parts outside the CDR3, the full variable domain is GAGVSQSPSNKVTEKGKDVELRCDPISGHTALYWYRQSLGQGLEFLIYFQGNSAPDKSGLPSDRFSAERTGGSVSTLTIQRTQQEDSAVYLCASSLEIDEDTQYFGPGTRLTVL.

The J gene is TRBJ2-7, the V gene TRBV6-8; D unclear. CDR3 length: 16 residues. The germline V and J ends were trimmed by 5 bases and 1 base, with 18 bases remaining between them. The V gene's germline CDR1 is MNHGY and CDR2 SAAAGT. CDR3 coding DNA: TGTGCCAGCAGTGGCATACGGGCATCGGGTTCCTACGAGCAGTACTTC. Amino acids: CASSGIRASGSYEQYF.

This clonotype appeared many times. The chain employs TRBV7-8 and TRBJ2-3; no clear D gene. This CDR3 has 17 residues. With 4 bases removed from V and 2 bases from J, the gap between germline ends came to 19 bases. CDR1 is SGHVS and CDR2 is FQNEAQ in the germline V gene. CDR3 loop: CASSWKAVAPDTDTQYF. The CDR3 DNA sequence: TGTGCCAGCAGCTGGAAGGCTGTCGCCCCCGACACAGATACGCAGTATTTT.

V gene TRBV12-3 or TRBV12-4 combines with J gene TRBJ2-5; TRBD2 aligns across 9 bases. The CDR3 spans 15 residues. The trim removed 8 bases at V and 0 bases at J, leaving 7 bases unmatched. The CDR3 nucleotides read TGTGCCAGCTGGGCTAGCGGGGCGTACCAAGAGACCCAGTACTTC. Translating gives CASWASGAYQETQYF.

This clonotype was counted only a few times. The V call is TRBV11-2, the J call TRBJ2-7, with TRBD1 identical over 9 bases. The V gene end was trimmed by 2 bases and the J gene end by 2 bases; junction bases not matched to a gene: 13. This CDR3 spans 18 amino acids. Germline V gives CDR1 SGHAT, CDR2 FQNNGV. The CDR3 sequence: CASSLWRPDRGSPYEQYF. In DNA, the CDR3 is TGTGCCAGCAGCTTATGGCGGCCCGACAGGGGGTCCCCCTACGAGCAGTACTTC.